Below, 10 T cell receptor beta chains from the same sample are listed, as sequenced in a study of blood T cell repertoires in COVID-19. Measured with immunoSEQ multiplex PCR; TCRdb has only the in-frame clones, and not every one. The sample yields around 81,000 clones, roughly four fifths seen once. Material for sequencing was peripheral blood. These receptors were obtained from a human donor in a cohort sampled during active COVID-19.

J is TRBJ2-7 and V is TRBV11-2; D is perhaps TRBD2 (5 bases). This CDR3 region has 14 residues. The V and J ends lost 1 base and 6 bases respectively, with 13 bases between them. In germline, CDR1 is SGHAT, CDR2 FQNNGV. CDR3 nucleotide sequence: TGTGCCAGCAGCTTAGTGCGCGGGTCCCTCGAGCAGTACTTC. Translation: CASSLVRGSLEQYF.

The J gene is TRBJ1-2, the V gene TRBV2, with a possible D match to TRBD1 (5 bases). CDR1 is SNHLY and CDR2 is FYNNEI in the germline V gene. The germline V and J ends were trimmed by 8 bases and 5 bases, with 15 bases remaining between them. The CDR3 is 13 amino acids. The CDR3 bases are TGTGCCAGCGGGGCAGGGCCCTTATATGGCTACACCTTC. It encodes CASGAGPLYGYTF. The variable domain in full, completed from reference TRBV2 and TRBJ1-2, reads EPEVTQTPSHQVTQMGQEVILRCVPISNHLYFYWYRQILGQKVEFLVSFYNNEISEKSEIFDDQFSVERPDGSNFTLKIRSTKLEDSAMYFCASGAGPLYGYTFGSGTRLTVV.

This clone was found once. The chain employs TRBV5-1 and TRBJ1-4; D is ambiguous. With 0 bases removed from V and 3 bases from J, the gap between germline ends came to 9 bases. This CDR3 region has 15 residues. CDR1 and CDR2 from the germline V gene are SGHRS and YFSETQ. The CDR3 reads CASSLGAGSNEKLFF. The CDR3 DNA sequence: TGCGCCAGCAGCTTGGGGGCAGGCTCTAATGAAAAACTGTTTTTT.

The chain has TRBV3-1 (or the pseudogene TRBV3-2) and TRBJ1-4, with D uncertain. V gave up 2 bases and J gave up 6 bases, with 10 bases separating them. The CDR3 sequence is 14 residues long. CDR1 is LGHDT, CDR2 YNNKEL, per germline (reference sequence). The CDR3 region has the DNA TGTGCCAGCAGCCAATCCCCCGCGGATGAAAAACTGTTTTTT. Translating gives CASSQSPADEKLFF.

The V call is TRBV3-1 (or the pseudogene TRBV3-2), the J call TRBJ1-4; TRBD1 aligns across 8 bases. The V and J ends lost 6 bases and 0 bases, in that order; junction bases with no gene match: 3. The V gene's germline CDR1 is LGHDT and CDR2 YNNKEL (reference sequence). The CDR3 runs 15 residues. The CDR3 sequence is CASRVTGATNEKLFF. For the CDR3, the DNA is TGTGCCAGCAGAGTGACAGGGGCAACTAATGAAAAACTGTTTTTT.

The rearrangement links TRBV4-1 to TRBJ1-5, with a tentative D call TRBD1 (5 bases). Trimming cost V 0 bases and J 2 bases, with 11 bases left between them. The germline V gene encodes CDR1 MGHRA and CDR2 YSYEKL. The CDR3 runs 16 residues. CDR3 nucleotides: TGCGCCAGCAGCCAAGAAAGGGAACAGGGCAATCAGCCCCAGCATTTT. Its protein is CASSQEREQGNQPQHF.

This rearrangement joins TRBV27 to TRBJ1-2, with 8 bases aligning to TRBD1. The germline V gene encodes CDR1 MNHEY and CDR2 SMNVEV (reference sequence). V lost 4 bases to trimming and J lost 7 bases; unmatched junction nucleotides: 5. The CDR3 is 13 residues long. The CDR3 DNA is TGTGCCAGCAGTTCCCAGGACAGGGTTGGCTACACCTTC. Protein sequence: CASSSQDRVGYTF.

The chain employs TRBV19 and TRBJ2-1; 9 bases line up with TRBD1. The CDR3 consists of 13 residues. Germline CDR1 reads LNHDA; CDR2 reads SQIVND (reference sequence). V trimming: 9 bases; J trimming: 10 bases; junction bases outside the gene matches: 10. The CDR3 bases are TGTGCCAGCAACCGGGACAGGGTCTCGGAGCAGTTCTTC. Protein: CASNRDRVSEQFF.

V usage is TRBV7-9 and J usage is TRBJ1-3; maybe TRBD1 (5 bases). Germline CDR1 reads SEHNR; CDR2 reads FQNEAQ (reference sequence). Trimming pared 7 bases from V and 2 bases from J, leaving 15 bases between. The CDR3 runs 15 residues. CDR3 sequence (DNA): TGTGCCAGCACCCTGGCCGGGGGGGCTGGAAACACCATATATTTT. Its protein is CASTLAGGAGNTIYF.

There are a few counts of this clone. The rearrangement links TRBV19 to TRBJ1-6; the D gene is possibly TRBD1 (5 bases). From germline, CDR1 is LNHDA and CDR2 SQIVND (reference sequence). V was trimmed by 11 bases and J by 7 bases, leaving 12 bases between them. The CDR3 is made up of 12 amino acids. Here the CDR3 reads CAARQLNSPLHF. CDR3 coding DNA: TGTGCCGCCCGACAGTTAAATTCACCCCTCCACTTT.